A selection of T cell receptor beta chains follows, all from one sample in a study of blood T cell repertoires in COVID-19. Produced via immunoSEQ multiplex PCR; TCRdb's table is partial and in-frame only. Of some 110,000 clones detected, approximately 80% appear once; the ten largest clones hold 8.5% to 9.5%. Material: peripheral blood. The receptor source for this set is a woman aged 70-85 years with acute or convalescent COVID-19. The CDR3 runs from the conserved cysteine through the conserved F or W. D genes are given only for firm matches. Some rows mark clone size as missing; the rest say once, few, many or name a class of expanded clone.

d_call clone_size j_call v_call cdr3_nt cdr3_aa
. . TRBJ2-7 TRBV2 TGTGCCAGCAGTGGCGGTATCAGCACCCGGGGGGAGCAGTACTTC CASSGGISTRGEQYF
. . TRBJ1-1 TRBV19 TGTGCCAGTACGGCCCCGGGGATGAACACTGAAGCTTTCTTT CASTAPGMNTEAFF
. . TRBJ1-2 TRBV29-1 TGCAGCGTTGACCACAGGGTCGGCTACACCTTC CSVDHRVGYTF
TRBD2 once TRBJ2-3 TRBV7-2 TGTGCCAGCAGCTTGGCTAGCGGGGTCACAGATACGCAGTATTTT CASSLASGVTDTQYF
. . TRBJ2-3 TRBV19 TGTGCCAGTAAGGTGCGGGATGGTTCAGATACGCAGTATTTT CASKVRDGSDTQYF
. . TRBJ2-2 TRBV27 TGTGCCAGCAGTTTTAGTACGGGGTGGGAGCTGTTTTTT CASSFSTGWELFF
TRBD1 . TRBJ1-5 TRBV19 TGTGCCAGCTCCCCCGTAGGGGGCTTTCAGCCCCAGCATTTT CASSPVGGFQPQHF
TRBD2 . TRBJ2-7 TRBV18 TGTGCCAGCTCACCTTCAACTAGCGGGAGGGGCGAGCAGTACTTC CASSPSTSGRGEQYF
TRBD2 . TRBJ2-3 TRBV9 TGTGCCAGCAGCCCTAGCGGATCTAGCACAGATACGCAGTATTTT CASSPSGSSTDTQYF
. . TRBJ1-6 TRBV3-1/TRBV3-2 TGTGCCAGCAGCCACACAGGGTCAGCCCTCCACTTT CASSHTGSALHF
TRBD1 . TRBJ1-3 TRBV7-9 TGTGCCAGCAGCCAGGACAGGTCTGGAAACACCATATATTTT CASSQDRSGNTIYF
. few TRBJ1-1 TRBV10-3 TGTGCCATCAGTGAGGGGTGGGGAGAAAACACTGAAGCTTTCTTT CAISEGWGENTEAFF